This T cell receptor (beta chain) was observed in a study of cytomegalovirus exposure and HLA in healthy donors. A few counts support this clone. The PCR employed 60 Vbeta primers together with 13 Jbeta primers. TCRdb's copy holds only in-frame clones and misses some; the assay was immunoSEQ multiplex PCR. The table records some 110,000 clones, roughly 66% of them present only once. Germline V CDR1 and CDR2: GTSNPN, SVGIG (reference sequence). V was cut by 8 bases and J by 6 bases, with 26 bases left in between. The CDR3 extends over 16 amino acids. Material: PBMCs. This chain connects TRBV30 to TRBJ2-1; D is perhaps TRBD2 (6 bases). This TCR was recovered from a woman in her twenties or thirties in good health and CMV-seronegative. The CDR3 loop reads CALNAGSRYLGNEQFF. CDR3 bases: TGTGCCCTCAACGCCGGGAGTAGGTATTTGGGCAATGAGCAGTTCTTC.